The 31 T cell receptor beta chains listed next were all sequenced from one sample in a study of control samples from healthy donors and cancer patients. The assay was immunoSEQ multiplex PCR, and TCRdb's table has in-frame clones only and misses some. The sample lists 57,000 or so clones; 90% were seen once. Sequencing was done on a sample of PBMCs. The source is a man aged 60-69 years with colorectal cancer.

This chain joins TRBV30 and TRBJ2-7, with unresolved D. This CDR3 region has 12 residues. Germline lookup yields CDR1 GTSNPN and CDR2 SVGIG (reference sequence). Trimming took off 1 base at V and 4 bases at J, with 8 bases between the two ends. In DNA, the CDR3 is TGTGCCTGGAGTGATCTAGGGTACGAGCAGTACTTC. Residues: CAWSDLGYEQYF.

V and J are TRBV3-1 (or the pseudogene TRBV3-2) and TRBJ1-5, with 9 bases matching TRBD1. The CDR3 sequence is 16 residues long. Germline loops: CDR1 LGHDT, CDR2 YNNKEL (reference sequence). V lost 3 bases, J lost 3 bases, and 6 bases stayed unmatched. This CDR3 reads CASSHPGQGFNQPQHF. The CDR3 nucleotides are TGTGCCAGCAGCCACCCGGGACAGGGTTTCAATCAGCCCCAGCATTTT.

Here the CDR3 reads CASSFSDNYGYTF. The CDR3 nucleotides are TGTGCCAGCAGCTTCAGTGACAACTATGGCTACACCTTC. The rearrangement joins TRBV5-6 to TRBJ1-2; unclear D gene. This CDR3 contains 13 residues. V was cut by 2 bases and J by 2 bases, with 7 bases left in between. CDR1 is SGHDT, CDR2 YYEEEE, per germline. Full variable domain (missing parts from reference TRBV5-6 and TRBJ1-2): DAGVTQSPTHLIKTRGQQVTLRCSPKSGHDTVSWYQQALGQGPQFIFQYYEEEERQRGNFPDRFSGHQFPNYSSELNVNALLLGDSALYLCASSFSDNYGYTFGSGTRLTVV.

The rearrangement uses TRBV11-2 and TRBJ1-6; D call uncertain. Trimming removed 4 bases at V and 6 bases at J, with 10 bases between. Germline assignment: CDR1 SGHAT and CDR2 FQNNGV. The CDR3 is made up of 14 amino acids. CDR3 DNA sequence: TGTGCCAGCAGCTCAGATGTACTTAATTCACCCCTCCACTTT. Its protein product is CASSSDVLNSPLHF.

The V call is TRBV9, the J call TRBJ2-2, with D perhaps matching TRBD2 (6 bases). Trimming took 1 base from V and 7 from J, leaving 14 bases between them. CDR3 size: 15 residues. Germline V CDR1 and CDR2: SGDLS, YYNGEE. Here the CDR3 DNA reads TGTGCCAGCAGCGTACGGGGGAATCAGAACGGGGAGCTGTTTTTT. Encoded protein: CASSVRGNQNGELFF. Drawing the rest from reference TRBV9 and TRBJ2-2, the complete variable domain is DSGVTQTPKHLITATGQRVTLRCSPRSGDLSVYWYQQSLDQGLQFLIQYYNGEERAKGNILERFSAQQFPDLHSELNLSSLELGDSALYFCASSVRGNQNGELFFGEGSRLTVL.

The rearrangement uses TRBV5-4 and TRBJ1-1; TRBD1 matches 8 bases. The CDR3 runs 18 residues. The J segment lost 5 bases and the V segment lost 3 bases, leaving 18 bases of the junction unmatched. Per the germline V gene, CDR1 is SGHNT and CDR2 is YYREEE (reference sequence). Here the CDR3 reads CASSSPDRGENLGTEAFF. The CDR3 coding sequence is TGTGCCAGCAGCTCGCCCGACAGGGGCGAAAACCTGGGGACTGAAGCTTTCTTT.

This clone was recorded only once. As DNA, the CDR3 is TGCGCCAGCAGCACACCGGGACAGGGGTCAACCGGGGAGCTGTTTTTT. It is translated as CASSTPGQGSTGELFF. The chain couples TRBV5-1 to TRBJ2-2; 10 bases agree with TRBD1. The CDR3 is 16 amino acids. Germline CDR1 is SGHRS and CDR2 is YFSETQ. V lost 4 bases, J lost 5 bases, and 8 bases stayed unmatched. The full variable domain, in which reference TRBV5-1 and TRBJ2-2 provide the parts outside the CDR3, is KAGVTQTPRYLIKTRGQQVTLSCSPISGHRSVSWYQQTPGQGLQFLFEYFSETQRNKGNFPGRFSGRQFSNSRSEMNVSTLELGDSALYLCASSTPGQGSTGELFFGEGSRLTVL.

The rearrangement joins TRBV12-3 or TRBV12-4 to TRBJ2-1, with D maybe TRBD1 (6 bases). The CDR3 spans 13 residues. Trimming removed 7 bases at V and 8 bases at J, with 15 bases between. CDR3 in DNA: TGTGCCAGCACCCTCGGGACACTTGATGAGCAGTTCTTC. This translates into CASTLGTLDEQFF.

This chain joins TRBV18 and TRBJ2-1, with 9 positions matching TRBD1. V shed 5 bases, J shed 1 base, and the junction held 6 bases outside the gene matches. Germline values: CDR1 KGHSH, CDR2 LQKENI. The CDR3 has 16 residues. CDR3: CASSSRTGESYNEQFF. The CDR3 nucleotides read TGTGCCAGCTCATCCCGGACAGGGGAGTCCTACAATGAGCAGTTCTTC.

This chain links TRBV6-5 with TRBJ2-7, with a weak D call TRBD2 (7 bases). Trimming left V 0 bases short and J 4 bases short, with 16 bases between. This CDR3 has 16 amino acids. The germline V gene encodes CDR1 MNHEY and CDR2 SVGAGI. The CDR3 bases are TGTGCCAGCAGTTACTCAGGGGGGGGAGCTGGGTACGAGCAGTACTTC. This codes for CASSYSGGGAGYEQYF.

The chain carries TRBV28 and TRBJ1-3; D not certain. This CDR3 comprises 16 residues. V was trimmed by 3 bases and J by 2 bases, leaving 14 bases between them. CDR1 and CDR2 from the germline V gene are MDHEN and SYDVKM. The CDR3 DNA reads TGTGCCAGCAGTTTGGTAACGACTCTTACTGGAAACACCATATATTTT. Its translation is CASSLVTTLTGNTIYF.

This clone turned up a few times. This sequence joins TRBV30 and TRBJ1-2; 7 bases are shared with TRBD1. V trimming: 3 bases; J trimming: 14 bases; junction bases outside the gene matches: 12. The CDR3 covers 12 residues. The germline CDR1 and CDR2 sequences are GTSNPN and SVGIG (reference sequence). CDR3 sequence reads: CAWSGLGRGSTF. As DNA, the CDR3 is TGTGCCTGGAGCGGGCTAGGCAGGGGGAGTACCTTC.

This clone is labeled medium-sized (0.01 to 0.1%). The genes are TRBV7-9 and TRBJ2-7; D call uncertain. Germline V CDR1 and CDR2: SEHNR, FQNEAQ (reference sequence). V lost 0 bases and J 2 bases, leaving 17 bases between the germline ends. CDR3 length: 17 amino acids. In DNA, the CDR3 is TGTGCCAGCAGCTTAGCGCATCAGGTCCACACTCCCTACGAGCAGTACTTC. Its protein product is CASSLAHQVHTPYEQYF. Supplemented by reference TRBV7-9 and TRBJ2-7, the full variable domain reads DTGVSQNPRHKITKRGQNVTFRCDPISEHNRLYWYRQTLGQGPEFLTYFQNEAQLEKSRLLSDRFSAERPKGSFSTLEIQRTEQGDSAMYLCASSLAHQVHTPYEQYFGPGTRLTVT.

The V gene is TRBV11-1, the J gene TRBJ2-7; D gene ambiguous. Germline loops: CDR1 SGHAT, CDR2 FQDESV (reference sequence). The CDR3 contains 11 residues. Between the trimmed V and J ends, which lost 2 bases and 2 bases, there was a span of 1 base. The CDR3 region has the DNA TGTGCCAGCAGCTTAACCTACGAGCAGTACTTC. It encodes CASSLTYEQYF.

The CDR3 bases are TGTGCCAGCAGTCCTCAGATGGTGAACACTGAAGCTTTCTTT. It encodes CASSPQMVNTEAFF. The chain has TRBV6-6 and TRBJ1-1; D uncertain. V was pared by 5 bases and J by 0 bases, with 10 bases between. The CDR3 has 14 amino acids. The germline gives CDR1 MNHNY, CDR2 SVGAGI (reference sequence).

The chain combines TRBV5-6 with TRBJ1-3; D call uncertain. The V end lost 2 bases, the J end lost 0 bases, and 9 bases lay between the germline ends. CDR1 is SGHDT and CDR2 is YYEEEE in the germline V gene. The CDR3 sequence is 15 residues long. CDR3 coding DNA: TGTGCCAGCAGCTTACCGGTGAGCTCTGGAAACACCATATATTTT. Its translation: CASSLPVSSGNTIYF.

The V and J genes are TRBV5-1 and TRBJ2-3; 8 bases fit TRBD2. Germline CDR1 is SGHRS and CDR2 is YFSETQ. The V and J ends lost 4 bases and 4 bases, in that order; junction bases with no gene match: 8. The CDR3 has 15 residues. CDR3 DNA sequence: TGCGCCAGCAGCCCTTACGGGGGGGCCCCAGATACGCAGTATTTT. Amino acid sequence: CASSPYGGAPDTQYF.

This chain joins TRBV6-6 and TRBJ1-3; D gene ambiguous. There are 13 residues in the CDR3. The germline CDR1 and CDR2 sequences are MNHNY and SVGAGI (reference sequence). Between the trimmed V and J ends, which lost 4 bases and 2 bases, there was a span of 6 bases. The CDR3 loop is CASSSRTGNTIYF. CDR3 DNA: TGTGCCAGCAGTTCCCGAACTGGAAACACCATATATTTT.

V and J are TRBV19 and TRBJ2-1; 9 bases align to TRBD2. From germline, CDR1 is LNHDA and CDR2 SQIVND (reference sequence). V shed 3 bases and J 2 bases; nucleotides not matched to a gene: 14. This CDR3 is built from 19 residues. CDR3 DNA: TGTGCCAGTAGTATGGGTAGCGGGGGAGCCTCTATTCCCTACAATGAGCAGTTCTTC. Protein sequence: CASSMGSGGASIPYNEQFF. Drawing the rest from reference TRBV19 and TRBJ2-1, the complete variable domain is DGGITQSPKYLFRKEGQNVTLSCEQNLNHDAMYWYRQDPGQGLRLIYYSQIVNDFQKGDIAEGYSVSREKKESFPLTVTSAQKNPTAFYLCASSMGSGGASIPYNEQFFGPGTRLTVL.

This sequence joins TRBV19 and TRBJ1-1; possible D gene TRBD1, 6 bases. This CDR3 contains 13 residues. V lost 4 bases to trimming and J lost 14 bases, with 20 bases between them. Germline lookup yields CDR1 LNHDA and CDR2 SQIVND (reference sequence). CDR3 amino acids: CASSKGGALKAFF. The CDR3 DNA is TGTGCCAGTAGTAAGGGGGGTGCCCTGAAGGCGTTCTTT.

The chain is built from TRBV23-1 and TRBJ2-7; 9 bases are a match to TRBD1. TRBV23-1 is identified as an open reading frame with a role that is uncertain. J was trimmed by 0 bases and V by 3 bases; bases with no gene match: 3. This CDR3 region has 15 residues. The CDR3 here is CASSQWGQGSYEQYF. For the CDR3, the DNA is TGCGCCAGCAGTCAGTGGGGACAGGGCTCCTACGAGCAGTACTTC.

The chain links TRBV4-3 to TRBJ2-1; D perhaps matches TRBD1 (9 bases). V shed 0 bases and J shed 6 bases, with 18 bases lying between them. The germline gives CDR1 LGHNA, CDR2 YSLEER. The CDR3 has 17 residues. CDR3 region: CASSQDRGGQGGNEQFF. CDR3 coding DNA: TGCGCCAGCAGCCAAGATCGGGGGGGACAGGGTGGCAATGAGCAGTTCTTC.

This clone was seen a single time. V gene TRBV5-8 combines with J gene TRBJ2-7; D gene unclear. Trimming removed 2 bases from V and 7 bases from J, with 10 bases in between. There are 12 residues in the CDR3. CDR1 and CDR2 from the germline V gene are SGHTS and YDEGEE. The CDR3 DNA reads TGTGCCAGCAGCTTTTTACCGACAGAGCAGTACTTC. Its protein product is CASSFLPTEQYF. Combining the CDR3 with reference TRBV5-8 and TRBJ2-7 gives the whole variable domain EAGVTQSPTHLIKTRGQQATLRCSPISGHTSVYWYQQALGLGLQFLLWYDEGEERNRGNFPPRFSGRQFPNYSSELNVNALELEDSALYLCASSFLPTEQYFGPGTRLTVT.

The J gene is TRBJ1-2, the V gene TRBV19; 8 nucleotides match TRBD1. The V gene's germline CDR1 is LNHDA and CDR2 SQIVND (reference sequence). The CDR3 consists of 15 residues. Unmatched junction bases numbered 14, after V lost 6 bases and J lost 8 bases. CDR3 DNA sequence: TGTGCCAGTAGCTATAGGACAGGGTTTGAGTCGGGCTACACCTTC. This gives the protein CASSYRTGFESGYTF.

This sequence joins TRBV24-1 and TRBJ2-3; maybe TRBD2 (5 bases). The germline V and J ends were trimmed by 3 bases and 0 bases, with 12 bases remaining between them. Germline V gene data show CDR1 as KGHDR and CDR2 as SFDVKD. This CDR3 is 16 amino acids long. The CDR3 DNA follows: TGTGCCACCAGTGATAGGCGGGCCCGTAGCACAGATACGCAGTATTTT. Protein sequence: CATSDRRARSTDTQYF.

This clone was counted once. The chain has TRBV3-1 (or the pseudogene TRBV3-2) and TRBJ2-7, with TRBD2 matching 7 bases. Trimming took 4 bases from V and 0 from J; bases not matched to a gene: 6. Germline V gene lookup returns CDR1 LGHDT and CDR2 YNNKEL (reference sequence). The CDR3 loop spans 15 amino acids. CDR3 loop: CASSLGTTSSYEQYF. CDR3 nucleotide sequence: TGTGCCAGCAGCCTCGGGACTACAAGCTCCTACGAGCAGTACTTC.

The chain combines TRBV10-3 with TRBJ2-7, with 8 bases lining up with TRBD1. After removal of 2 bases from V and 4 bases from J, the junction contained 10 bases not matched to a gene. The CDR3 totals 16 residues. Germline CDR1 is ENHRY and CDR2 is SYGVKD. The CDR3: CAISERLGQGQYEQYF. Written as DNA, the CDR3 is TGTGCCATCAGTGAGCGACTTGGACAGGGACAATACGAGCAGTACTTC.

The chain employs TRBV9 and TRBJ1-1; D gene ambiguous. The CDR3 is made up of 14 amino acids. The V gene's germline CDR1 is SGDLS and CDR2 YYNGEE. Trimming stripped 3 bases from V and 0 bases from J, with 9 bases between. The DNA for the CDR3 is TGTGCCAGCAGCGCCGGGAGCATGAACACTGAAGCTTTCTTT. Amino acid sequence: CASSAGSMNTEAFF.

This clone was seen only once. This chain uses TRBV27 with TRBJ1-6; no clear D. The V end lost 2 bases, the J end lost 10 bases, and 21 bases lay between the germline ends. CDR1 and CDR2 from the germline V gene are MNHEY and SMNVEV (reference sequence). The CDR3 extends over 17 amino acids. CDR3: CASSLKVWGGVVSPLHF. CDR3 coding DNA: TGTGCCAGCAGTTTAAAGGTGTGGGGTGGTGTGGTATCACCCCTCCACTTT.

CDR3 sequence: CASTYQGLNTEAFF. CDR3 in DNA: TGCGCCAGCACTTACCAGGGTTTGAACACTGAAGCTTTCTTT. The chain links TRBV23-1 to TRBJ1-1; maybe TRBD1 (5 bases). TRBV23-1 is annotated as an ORF whose role is uncertain. V was clipped by 7 bases and J by 0 bases, with 12 bases between them. The CDR3 sequence is 14 residues long.

CDR3 in amino acids: CASSRGQGGGEQYF. The CDR3 DNA reads as TGTGCCAGCAGTAGGGGACAGGGCGGCGGCGAGCAGTACTTC. The rearrangement links TRBV11-3 to TRBJ2-7, with TRBD1 identical over 9 bases. This CDR3 contains 14 residues. CDR1 and CDR2 (germline): SGHNT, YENEEA. V was clipped by 6 bases and J by 6 bases; unmatched bases: 9.